The 23 T cell receptor beta chains listed next were all sequenced from one sample in a study of beta chain features in type 1 diabetes (dated by TCRdb to 2016 to 2019). The protocol used for the library was the immunoSEQ multiplex PCR assay. The entire amount of isolated RNA was reverse transcribed using the High Capacity cDNA Reverse Transcription Kit, so the sequenced TCRB transcripts were expressed ones. TCRdb holds this immuneACCESS table with in-frame rearrangements only. Some clones are missing; in checked studies, unresolved V genes explain under half, and the rest has no known cause. This sample lists over 200,000 clones; roughly a tenth were detected once. 0.017% of the sample belongs to the ten largest clones. Here is what the overall study found, with its caveats: In all four CD4+ subsets, TCRB CDR3 length was moderately but significantly shorter in type 1 diabetes patients.

The antigens for these receptors are not known. The sequenced sample consisted of naive CD4+ T cells from blood. This specimen's cell subset or site label, interpreted: true naive CD4+ T cells. The receptor source for this set is a man aged 25 to 40 with type 1 diabetes.

As to this clone: Compared with germline, one end of the junction differs, possibly owing to a read error. The rearrangement uses TRBV7-7 and TRBJ2-1; maybe TRBD2 (5 bases). The CDR3 has 14 residues. Per germline, CDR1 SSHAT and CDR2 FNYEAQ (reference sequence). CDR3 residues: CASSRGLAGDEQFF. DNA of the CDR3: TGTGCTAGCAGCCGCGGGTTAGCAGGCGATGAGCAGTTCTTC.

This clone was counted a few times. This chain connects TRBV10-1 to TRBJ2-1, with D tentatively TRBD1 (6 bases). Per the germline V gene, CDR1 is WNHNN and CDR2 is SYGVQD (reference sequence). The CDR3 has 13 residues. Trimming left V 3 bases short and J 8 bases short, with 11 bases between. The CDR3 here is CASSERGSDEQFF. DNA of the CDR3: TGCGCCAGCAGTGAAAGGGGGTCGGATGAGCAGTTCTTC.

This clone was detected a few times. The chain employs TRBV11-1 and TRBJ2-2, with D possibly TRBD2 on 5 matching bases. Trimming shortened V by 7 bases and J by 3 bases, and 12 bases separated the two germline ends. Germline V gene sequence: CDR1 SGHAT, CDR2 FQDESV (reference sequence). The length of the CDR3 is 14 residues. CDR3 coding DNA: TGTGCCAGCACCGCGTGGGGAGACACCGGGGAGCTGTTTTTT. Translating it yields CASTAWGDTGELFF.

The chain joins TRBV18 to TRBJ1-3; the D is unclear. V was trimmed by 3 bases and J by 0 bases, leaving 9 bases between them. CDR1 and CDR2 from the germline V gene are KGHSH and LQKENI. This CDR3 region has 15 residues. CDR3 DNA: TGTGCCAGCTCACCTAGCGGTGGCTCTGGAAACACCATATATTTT. It translates to CASSPSGGSGNTIYF.

This clone was observed a handful of times. The chain combines TRBV30 with TRBJ1-6, with D unresolved. Germline CDR1 reads GTSNPN; CDR2 reads SVGIG (reference sequence). V shed 3 bases and J shed 7 bases, with 10 bases lying between them. This CDR3 is 13 amino acids long. The DNA for the CDR3 is TGTGCCTGGAGCTACTCGACAAATTCACCCCTCCACTTT. This translates into CAWSYSTNSPLHF.

This clone was observed a handful of times. The rearrangement joins TRBV28 to TRBJ2-7; D is perhaps TRBD1 (5 bases). This CDR3 spans 11 amino acids. In germline, CDR1 is MDHEN, CDR2 SYDVKM. Trimming removed 5 bases at V and 7 bases at J, with 9 bases between. The CDR3 protein is CASSINREQYF. DNA for the CDR3: TGTGCCAGCAGTATAAACAGGGAGCAGTACTTC.

V gene TRBV5-6 combines with J gene TRBJ2-7; 8 bases line up with TRBD1. The V and J ends lost 4 bases and 0 bases, in that order; junction bases with no gene match: 3. Per germline, CDR1 SGHDT and CDR2 YYEEEE. This CDR3 spans 14 amino acids. The CDR3 nucleotides are TGTGCCAGCAGCGCGGACAGGGCCTCCTACGAGCAGTACTTC. This translates into CASSADRASYEQYF.

This clone was recorded a few times. The V call is TRBV27, the J call TRBJ2-5; D is unclear. CDR1 is MNHEY and CDR2 is SMNVEV in the germline V gene (reference sequence). V was trimmed by 4 bases and J by 4 bases, leaving 13 bases between them. The CDR3 has 14 residues. This chain's CDR3 is CASSSWSSAETQYF. DNA for the CDR3: TGTGCCAGCAGTTCCTGGTCTAGTGCAGAGACCCAGTACTTC.

This clone was observed a handful of times. This chain joins TRBV9 and TRBJ1-6; D call uncertain. The CDR3 totals 13 residues. Germline-derived CDR1 and CDR2 are SGDLS and YYNGEE. V dropped 0 bases and J dropped 9 bases, with 7 bases sitting between them. The DNA for the CDR3 is TGTGCCAGCAGCGTAGGACACGGTTCACCCCTCCACTTT. As protein: CASSVGHGSPLHF.

The rearrangement uses TRBV2 and TRBJ2-3; unclear D gene. Trimming pared 6 bases from V and 1 base from J, leaving 11 bases between. Per the germline V gene, CDR1 is SNHLY and CDR2 is FYNNEI. This CDR3 region has 14 residues. The CDR3 sequence: CASRAHERTDTQYF. For the CDR3, the DNA is TGTGCCAGCAGGGCCCACGAACGCACAGATACGCAGTATTTT.

This clone was picked up a small number of times. The V gene is TRBV27, the J gene TRBJ2-5; D is unresolved. The CDR3 length is 14 residues. Germline V gene data show CDR1 as MNHEY and CDR2 as SMNVEV (reference sequence). Trimming pared 0 bases from V and 9 bases from J, leaving 14 bases between. The CDR3 DNA follows: TGTGCCAGCAGTTTATCGGGCAGATCTTCAGCCCAGTACTTC. Translation gives CASSLSGRSSAQYF.

CDR3 in DNA: TGTGCCAGCAGCTTTCCCGACTGGTACGGCGAGACCCAGTACTTC. It encodes CASSFPDWYGETQYF. The chain combines TRBV7-6 with TRBJ2-5; no reliable D call. This CDR3 spans 15 amino acids. The V end was cut by 3 bases, the J end by 5 bases, with 16 bases between. Germline values: CDR1 SGHVS, CDR2 FNYEAQ.

This clone was counted a few times. The chain recombines TRBV9 with TRBJ1-2; 9 bases agree with TRBD1. The germline gives CDR1 SGDLS, CDR2 YYNGEE. The V segment lost 4 bases and the J segment 4 bases; nucleotides outside the gene matches: 8. This CDR3 region has 15 residues. As DNA, the CDR3 is TGTGCCAGCAGCCCTCGGGACAGGGTGGCCTATGGCTACACCTTC. The encoded protein is CASSPRDRVAYGYTF. Full variable domain (rest looked up from reference TRBV9 and TRBJ1-2): DSGVTQTPKHLITATGQRVTLRCSPRSGDLSVYWYQQSLDQGLQFLIQYYNGEERAKGNILERFSAQQFPDLHSELNLSSLELGDSALYFCASSPRDRVAYGYTFGSGTRLTVV.

In its sample, this clone was seen a few times. J is TRBJ2-6 and V is TRBV2; 7 bases align to TRBD2. The CDR3 is made up of 15 amino acids. In germline, CDR1 is SNHLY, CDR2 FYNNEI. V gave up 4 bases and J gave up 2 bases; unmatched junction bases: 2. CDR3 sequence: CASSGEGTGANVLTF. The CDR3 DNA reads TGTGCCAGCAGTGGGGAGGGTACTGGGGCCAACGTCCTGACTTTC. Full variable domain (rest looked up from reference TRBV2 and TRBJ2-6): EPEVTQTPSHQVTQMGQEVILRCVPISNHLYFYWYRQILGQKVEFLVSFYNNEISEKSEIFDDQFSVERPDGSNFTLKIRSTKLEDSAMYFCASSGEGTGANVLTFGAGSRLTVL.

The V gene is TRBV5-1, the J gene TRBJ2-5; tentatively, D is TRBD2 (6 bases). The germline V gene has CDR1 SGHRS and CDR2 YFSETQ. V was cut by 1 base and J by 2 bases, with 12 bases left in between. This CDR3 comprises 15 residues. CDR3 DNA sequence: TGCGCCAGCAGCTTGCGGGGGATGGTTCAAGAGACCCAGTACTTC. Its translation is CASSLRGMVQETQYF. Full variable domain (outside the CDR3, taken from reference TRBV5-1 and TRBJ2-5): KAGVTQTPRYLIKTRGQQVTLSCSPISGHRSVSWYQQTPGQGLQFLFEYFSETQRNKGNFPGRFSGRQFSNSRSEMNVSTLELGDSALYLCASSLRGMVQETQYFGPGTRLLVL.

This clone was observed a handful of times. This chain links TRBV10-3 with TRBJ2-7, with 7 nucleotides matching TRBD1. V lost 5 bases to trimming and J lost 2 bases; unmatched junction nucleotides: 3. Germline loops: CDR1 ENHRY, CDR2 SYGVKD. The CDR3 is 13 residues long. In DNA form, the CDR3 reads TGTGCCATCAGTTCTGGACAGGCCTACGAGCAGTACTTC. Encoded protein: CAISSGQAYEQYF.

This clone came up a few times. The genes are TRBV9 and TRBJ2-7; 7 bases are a match to TRBD1. CDR1 is SGDLS, CDR2 YYNGEE, per germline. V shed 4 bases, J shed 6 bases, and the junction held 7 bases outside the gene matches. This CDR3 has 13 residues. In DNA form, the CDR3 reads TGTGCCAGCAGCTCAACGGGACAGAGCGAGCAGTACTTC. This gives the protein CASSSTGQSEQYF.

This clone turned up a few times. The V gene is TRBV19, the J gene TRBJ2-1; the D gene is possibly TRBD1 (5 bases). The germline V and J ends were trimmed by 3 bases and 10 bases, with 25 bases remaining between them. Looked up from germline, CDR1 is LNHDA and CDR2 is SQIVND (reference sequence). The CDR3 extends over 17 amino acids. The CDR3 coding sequence is TGTGCCAGTAGTATGTCGACAGCTCGGACGAACCACTACGAGCAGTTCTTC. Amino acid sequence: CASSMSTARTNHYEQFF.

This clone was observed a handful of times. The CDR3 nucleotides read TGTGCCAGCAGTGGCACCCAGGGGCGAGGTGGCTACACCTTC. Amino acid sequence: CASSGTQGRGGYTF. The genes are TRBV27 and TRBJ1-2, with D perhaps TRBD1 (6 bases). This CDR3 contains 14 residues. The germline gives CDR1 MNHEY, CDR2 SMNVEV (reference sequence). Trimming cost V 5 bases and J 7 bases, with 17 bases left between them.

The chain combines TRBV5-4 with TRBJ1-1; D not certain. V was cut by 0 bases and J by 0 bases, with 6 bases left in between. The CDR3 runs to 14 residues. Germline V gene data show CDR1 as SGHNT and CDR2 as YYREEE (reference sequence). CDR3 region: CASSLDSMNTEAFF. CDR3 DNA sequence: TGTGCCAGCAGCTTGGACAGCATGAACACTGAAGCTTTCTTT.

The chain employs TRBV7-2 and TRBJ2-7; a possible D gene is TRBD1 (6 bases). The CDR3 totals 15 residues. Trimming stripped 5 bases from V and 1 base from J, with 15 bases between. Germline assignment: CDR1 SGHTA and CDR2 FQGNSA. The CDR3 loop reads CASSPLGRGSYEQYF. The CDR3 region has the DNA TGTGCCAGCAGCCCCTTGGGCAGGGGTTCCTACGAGCAGTACTTC.

This clone was seen a handful of times. This sequence joins TRBV10-3 and TRBJ2-2, with 7 bases that match TRBD2. V shed 10 bases, J shed 6 bases, and the junction held 5 bases outside the gene matches. The CDR3 sequence is 12 residues long. Looked up from germline, CDR1 is ENHRY and CDR2 is SYGVKD. The CDR3 is CATGLDAGELFF. The CDR3 DNA reads TGTGCCACCGGACTAGATGCCGGGGAGCTGTTTTTT.

This clone has only a few counts. CDR3 DNA: TGTGCCAGCAGCTTGGTACAGGGGGCCGGGGCCAACGTCCTGACTTTC. Its translation: CASSLVQGAGANVLTF. The chain carries TRBV5-4 and TRBJ2-6; 9 bases align to TRBD1. Looked up from germline, CDR1 is SGHNT and CDR2 is YYREEE (reference sequence). J was trimmed by 4 bases and V by 0 bases; bases with no gene match: 2. This CDR3 comprises 16 residues. Looking up the rest from reference TRBV5-4 and TRBJ2-6 gives the full variable domain: ETGVTQSPTHLIKTRGQQVTLRCSSQSGHNTVSWYQQALGQGPQFIFQYYREEENGRGNFPPRFSGLQFPNYSSELNVNALELDDSALYLCASSLVQGAGANVLTFGAGSRLTVL.